The present T cell receptor (beta chain) was sequenced within a study of CD8+ T cells in alopecia areata listed by TCRdb under 2018. Background for the entire study: The treated patients, all with moderate-to-severe alopecia areata, were enrolled in an open-label pilot trial of oral tofacitinib given at 5 to 10 mg twice daily. Patients stayed on tofacitinib for 6 to 18 months and then had 6 months of follow-up off drug so that delayed response and recurrence could be assessed. High-throughput TCRbeta sequencing was used to examine T cell clonal expansion in alopecia areata in both the C3H/HeJ mouse model and human patients. Human TCRbeta sequencing covered scalp tissue and sorted CD4+ and CD8+ peripheral blood T cells from patchy and totalis/universalis alopecia areata patients and healthy controls. Biopsies were taken from tofacitinib-treated patients at baseline and again at 4 and 24 weeks into treatment, and several of those patients also had a later scalp biopsy. Scalp clonality was compared among normal scalp (n=4), patchy alopecia areata scalp (n=8), and alopecia totalis/universalis scalp (n=8). RNA was obtained with the PAXgene miRNA kit for fixed scalp, the miRNeasy kit for PBMCs, and the RNeasy kit for mouse skin. TCRbeta CDR3 regions were amplified by immunoSEQ multiplex PCR with 35 Vbeta forward and 13 Jbeta reverse primers.

Interpreted using the paper, the time point label stands for: baseline before oral tofacitinib. Lesional scalp punch biopsies and peripheral blood were obtained from alopecia areata patients. PBMCs were isolated by density centrifugation and stained for CD3, CD4 and CD8, after which CD4+ and CD8+ T cells were sorted on a FACSAria. Libraries were built with the immunoSEQ multiplex PCR assay. For TCR sequencing, RNA was extracted from every sample and reverse transcribed into cDNA to serve as template. First-strand cDNA was synthesized with SuperScript III using a 2:1 mix of oligo-dT and random hexamers. A synthetic immune receptor repertoire was used to measure amplification bias, and any remaining bias was corrected computationally. The source study handled its data this way. Raw reads were preprocessed to remove errors, and CDR3 was defined according to IMGT conventions as the region from the conserved cysteine to phenylalanine. Clonality was computed as 1 minus the Shannon entropy, with the entropy normalized by log2 of the number of productive unique TCRs. CD4 or CD8 identity of scalp clones was inferred by cross-referencing scalp TCRbeta sequences with sorted blood CD4 and CD8 repertoires. TCRdb mirrors the immuneACCESS table, restricted to in-frame sequences. Some clones are absent from its copies; in checked studies, under half trace to an unresolved V gene, and the reason for the others is unknown. The V and J calls and clone size come from that table; D and trimming were worked out from the DNA. Recorded for this sample are fewer than 250,000 clones; 50% to 65% of them occurred a single time. The ten biggest clones cover approximately 0.44% of the sample.

The study at large found these results: Higher clonality and more expanded CD8+ clones were observed in lesional scalp than in normal scalp, particularly in alopecia totalis/universalis, a finding suggestive of antigenic drive. Compared with mice, TCR sequences shared between patients were less clear, possibly partly because of HLA diversity across the patient population. Resident alphabeta T cells in normal human skin are also sequenced, complicating scalp TCR repertoire analysis, unlike mouse skin dominated by gammadelta T cells.

Points on this clone: What antigen it recognizes has not been identified. No base quality values were provided; no much bigger clone lies one nucleotide off.

This TCR was sampled from a human donor with alopecia areata. The specimen comprised CD4+ T cells sorted from blood, sampled at week 0.

The nucleotides read TGCAGCGCGAGACGACAGGAATGGACCTCTGGGGCCAACGTCCTGACTTTC. This encodes CSARRQEWTSGANVLTF. The V and J segments used are TRBV29-1 and TRBJ2-6; the D region possibly corresponds to TRBD1 (6 bases align). The CDR3 contains 17 residues, cysteine and phenylalanine counted. Left in the record is the CDR3 DNA by itself, 51 bases read in frame from the first base. The germline V gene gives CDR1 as SQVTM and CDR2 as ANQGSEA. Trimming removed 7 bases from V and 0 bases from J, leaving 19 bases between the germline ends.